This T cell receptor (beta chain) is from a study of TIL therapy for anti-PD-1-resistant metastatic lung cancer. Overall study results and limits: Many TIL product clones were absent from baseline tumor, suggesting clonal contraction.

V shed 3 bases and J 7 bases; nucleotides not matched to a gene: 6. This CDR3 has 15 amino acids. Germline CDR1 MNHEY, CDR2 SMNVEV (reference sequence). Time point: pre-treatment sample, taken before nivolumab and TIL therapy. The tumor samples were excised metastases, mostly pleural nodules or supraclavicular lymph nodes. Tumors were harvested before any PD-1/PD-L1 blockade. Enrollment ran from 2017 to early 2020. Points on this clone: Its antigen is currently unknown.

Sequencing used immunoSEQ v3. Libraries were prepared by immunoSEQ multiplex PCR; TCRdb keeps only in-frame clonotypes and omits some of them. The profile shows 9,500 to 15,000 clones, about 61% of them singletons. The receptor comes from a person aged 25-80 years with non-small cell lung cancer. This specimen consisted of tumor tissue, obtained at baseline. The chain links TRBV27 to TRBJ1-4, with 9 positions matching TRBD1. CDR3 region: CASSLGQGGGEKLFF. The CDR3 DNA reads as TGTGCCAGCAGTTTGGGACAGGGAGGGGGTGAAAAACTGTTTTTT.